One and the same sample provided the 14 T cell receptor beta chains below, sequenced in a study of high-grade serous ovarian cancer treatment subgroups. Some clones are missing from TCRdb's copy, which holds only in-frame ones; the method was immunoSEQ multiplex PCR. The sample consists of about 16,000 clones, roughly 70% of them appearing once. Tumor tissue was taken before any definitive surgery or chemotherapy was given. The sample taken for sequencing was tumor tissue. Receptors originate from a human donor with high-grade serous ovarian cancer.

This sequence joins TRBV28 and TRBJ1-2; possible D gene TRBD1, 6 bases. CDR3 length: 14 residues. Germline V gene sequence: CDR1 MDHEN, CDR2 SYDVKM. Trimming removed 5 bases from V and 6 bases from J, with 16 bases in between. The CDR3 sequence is CASSPSFTGNGYTF. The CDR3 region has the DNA TGTGCCAGCAGTCCCTCCTTTACAGGGAATGGCTACACCTTC.

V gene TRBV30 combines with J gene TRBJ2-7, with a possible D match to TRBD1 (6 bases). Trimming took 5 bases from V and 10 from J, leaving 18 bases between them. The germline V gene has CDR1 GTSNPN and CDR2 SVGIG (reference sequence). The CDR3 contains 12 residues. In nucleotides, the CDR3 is TGTGCCTGGGCCCCGGGGAAGGGGGAACAGTACTTC. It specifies CAWAPGKGEQYF.

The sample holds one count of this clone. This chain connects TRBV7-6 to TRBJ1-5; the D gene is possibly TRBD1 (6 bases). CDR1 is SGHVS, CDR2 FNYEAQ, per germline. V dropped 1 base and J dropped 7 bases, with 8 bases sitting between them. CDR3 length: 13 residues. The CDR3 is CASSLGGGQPQHF. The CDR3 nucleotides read TGTGCCAGCAGCTTAGGGGGGGGCCAGCCCCAGCATTTT.

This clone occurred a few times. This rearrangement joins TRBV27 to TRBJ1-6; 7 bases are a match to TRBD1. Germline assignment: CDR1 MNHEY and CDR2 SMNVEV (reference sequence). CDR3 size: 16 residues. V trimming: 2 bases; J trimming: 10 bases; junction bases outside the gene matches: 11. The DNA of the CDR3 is TGTGCCAGCAGTTTAGGACCCCGACAGGGATGGTCACCCCTCCACTTT. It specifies CASSLGPRQGWSPLHF.

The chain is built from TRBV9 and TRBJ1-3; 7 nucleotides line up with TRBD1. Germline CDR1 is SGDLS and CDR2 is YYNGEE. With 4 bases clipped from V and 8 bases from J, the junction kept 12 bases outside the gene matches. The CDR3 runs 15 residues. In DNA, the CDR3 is TGTGCCAGCAGCCCCATTGGAGGGGGCGGGGACACCATATATTTT. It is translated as CASSPIGGGGDTIYF.

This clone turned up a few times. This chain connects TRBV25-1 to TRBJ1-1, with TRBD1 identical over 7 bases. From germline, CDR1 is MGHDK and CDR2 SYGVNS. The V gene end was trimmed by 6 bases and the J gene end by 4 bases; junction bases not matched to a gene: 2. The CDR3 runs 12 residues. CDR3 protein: CASRTGSTEAFF. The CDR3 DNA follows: TGTGCCAGCAGGACAGGGAGCACTGAAGCTTTCTTT.

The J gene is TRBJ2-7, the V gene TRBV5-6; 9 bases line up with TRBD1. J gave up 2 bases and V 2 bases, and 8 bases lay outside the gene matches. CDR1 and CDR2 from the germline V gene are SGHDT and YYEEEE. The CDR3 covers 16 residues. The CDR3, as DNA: TGTGCCAGCAGCTTATACCCGGGACAGGGACCCTACGAGCAGTACTTC. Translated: CASSLYPGQGPYEQYF.

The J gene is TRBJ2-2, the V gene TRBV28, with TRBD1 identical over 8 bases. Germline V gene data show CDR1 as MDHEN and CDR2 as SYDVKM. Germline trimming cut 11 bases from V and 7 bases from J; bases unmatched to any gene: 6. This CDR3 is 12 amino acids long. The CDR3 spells CAGQGAVGELFF. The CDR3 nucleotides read TGTGCCGGACAGGGCGCGGTCGGGGAGCTGTTTTTT.

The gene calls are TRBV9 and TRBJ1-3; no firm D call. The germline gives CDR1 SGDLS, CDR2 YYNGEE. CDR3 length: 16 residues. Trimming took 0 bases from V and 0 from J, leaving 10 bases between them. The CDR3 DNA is TGTGCCAGCAGCGTAGGGCTGGGCTTCTCTGGAAACACCATATATTTT. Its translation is CASSVGLGFSGNTIYF. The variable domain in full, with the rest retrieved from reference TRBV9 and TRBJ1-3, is DSGVTQTPKHLITATGQRVTLRCSPRSGDLSVYWYQQSLDQGLQFLIQYYNGEERAKGNILERFSAQQFPDLHSELNLSSLELGDSALYFCASSVGLGFSGNTIYFGEGSWLTVV.

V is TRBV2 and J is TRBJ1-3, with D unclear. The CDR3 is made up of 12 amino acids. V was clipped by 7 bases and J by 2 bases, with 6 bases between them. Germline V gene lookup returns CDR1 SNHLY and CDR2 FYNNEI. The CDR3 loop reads CASKRAGNTIYF. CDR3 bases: TGTGCCAGCAAAAGGGCTGGAAACACCATATATTTT.

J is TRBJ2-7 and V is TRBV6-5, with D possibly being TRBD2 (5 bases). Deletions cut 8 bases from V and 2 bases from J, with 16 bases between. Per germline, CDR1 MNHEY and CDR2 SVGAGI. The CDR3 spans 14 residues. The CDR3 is CASGGQLPPYEQYF. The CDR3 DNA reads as TGTGCCAGCGGCGGGCAGCTCCCCCCCTACGAGCAGTACTTC.

CDR3 in amino acids: CASSLAGGSSYEQYF. The CDR3, as DNA: TGTGCCAGCAGCTTAGCCGGGGGGAGCTCCTACGAGCAGTACTTC. The V call is TRBV7-2, the J call TRBJ2-5; TRBD2 matches at 7 bases. The J call is doubtful: the DNA matches TRBJ2-7 better. The CDR3 contains 15 residues. Germline values: CDR1 SGHTA, CDR2 FQGNSA.

The CDR3 spells CASSPDHSYEQYF. In DNA form, the CDR3 reads TGTGCCAGCAGTCCCGATCACTCCTACGAGCAGTACTTC. The V call is TRBV2, the J call TRBJ2-7; D remains unclear. Germline V CDR1 and CDR2: SNHLY, FYNNEI. The CDR3 contains 13 residues. Trimming took off 5 bases at V and 0 bases at J, with 8 bases between the two ends.

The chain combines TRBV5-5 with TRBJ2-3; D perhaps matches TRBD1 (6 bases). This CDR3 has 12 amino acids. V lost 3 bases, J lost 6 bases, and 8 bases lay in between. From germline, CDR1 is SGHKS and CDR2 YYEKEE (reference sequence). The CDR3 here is CASSSTGDTQYF. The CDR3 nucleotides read TGTGCCAGCAGCTCTACAGGGGATACGCAGTATTTT.